This T cell receptor beta chain stems from a study of graft-versus-host responses after intestinal transplantation. Looked up from germline, CDR1 is SGHRS and CDR2 is YFSETQ. V was clipped by 4 bases and J by 1 base; unmatched bases: 2. This CDR3 has 14 residues. Measured with immunoSEQ multiplex PCR; TCRdb has only the in-frame clones, and not every one. The data show thousands of clones, with less than 95% seen just once and roughly 1.2% held by the top ten. This TCR was recovered from a human patient who received an intestinal transplant, so some T cells may come from the graft donor. Sample: PBMCs, taken 11 days after intestinal transplantation. The gene calls are TRBV5-1 and TRBJ2-5; 9 nucleotides match TRBD1. The CDR3 loop reads CASSLGQGQETQYF. In DNA form, the CDR3 reads TGCGCCAGCAGCCTGGGACAGGGCCAAGAGACCCAGTACTTC. Variable domain in full (rest from reference TRBV5-1 and TRBJ2-5): KAGVTQTPRYLIKTRGQQVTLSCSPISGHRSVSWYQQTPGQGLQFLFEYFSETQRNKGNFPGRFSGRQFSNSRSEMNVSTLELGDSALYLCASSLGQGQETQYFGPGTRLLVL.